This TCR beta chain was documented in a study of T cells after yellow fever vaccination. On the study more broadly: Low-cell-number fractions underwent preparation using SMART-Seq v4 Ultra Low Input.

Trimming took off 2 bases at V and 9 bases at J, with 14 bases between the two ends. Germline V CDR1 and CDR2: SGHTA, FQGNSA. The CDR3 is made up of 14 amino acids. They built TCR cDNA with 5'RACE template switching, a step that put in a universal primer site and UMIs. TCRdb reprocessed the 5' RACE reads via MiXCR and lists one record per CDR3 protein. This sample has around 260,000 distinct CDR3 sequences, with about 5.2% found just once. Findings of the study overall: Booster sampling recovered most clones from primary vaccination (96% CD4, 88% CD8). Only a small proportion of the clonotypes turned up in both the CD4 and the CD8 compartments, likely arising from convergent recombination.

Points on this clonotype: Its antigen is not identified.

The chain employs TRBV7-2 and TRBJ2-1, with D tentatively TRBD2 (6 bases). The sequence was obtained from a young man who received the YFV17D yellow fever vaccine. Here the sequenced sample was CD4+ T cells sorted from PBMCs, taken on the day of the yellow fever booster vaccination. CDR3 bases: TGTGCCAGCAGCTTACAGGGAGGAGTCGGTGAGCAGTTCTTC. Translating gives CASSLQGGVGEQFF. The variable domain in full, completed from reference TRBV7-2 and TRBJ2-1, reads GAGVSQSPSNKVTEKGKDVELRCDPISGHTALYWYRQSLGQGLEFLIYFQGNSAPDKSGLPSDRFSAERTGGSVSTLTIQRTQQEDSAVYLCASSLQGGVGEQFFGPGTRLTVL.